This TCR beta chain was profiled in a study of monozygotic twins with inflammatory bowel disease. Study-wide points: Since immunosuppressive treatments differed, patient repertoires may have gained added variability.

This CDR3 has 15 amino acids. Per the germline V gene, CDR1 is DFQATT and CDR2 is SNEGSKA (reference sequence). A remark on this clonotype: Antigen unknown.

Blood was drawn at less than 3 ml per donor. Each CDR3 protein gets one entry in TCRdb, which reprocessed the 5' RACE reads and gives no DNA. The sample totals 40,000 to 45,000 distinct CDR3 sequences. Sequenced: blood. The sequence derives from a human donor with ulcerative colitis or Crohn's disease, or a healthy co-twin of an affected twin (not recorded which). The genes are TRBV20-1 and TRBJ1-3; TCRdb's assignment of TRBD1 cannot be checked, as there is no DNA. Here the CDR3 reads CSAREQGSSGNTIYF.